This TCR beta chain was found in a study of beta chain features in type 1 diabetes. Study results and caveats: Among patients with Type 1 diabetes, TCRB CDR3s were moderately but significantly shorter in every one of the four CD4+ subsets.

The ends lost 2 bases at V and 6 bases at J; junction bases unmatched: 2. The CDR3 covers 14 residues. Germline V CDR1 and CDR2: KGHSH, LQKENI. The isolated RNA, all of it, was reverse transcribed, so expressed TCRB transcripts were what got sequenced. The assay was immunoSEQ multiplex PCR, and TCRdb's table has in-frame clones only and misses some. The profile shows around 160,000 clones, under 60% of them singletons. As to this clone: Its target is not known.

The V and J genes are TRBV18 and TRBJ2-2; 8 bases fit TRBD1. Sequences were obtained from Tregs from blood. The sequence derives from a man in his late teens or twenties in good health. CDR3 residues: CASSPIQGAGELFF. The CDR3 DNA reads as TGTGCCAGCTCACCAATACAGGGGGCCGGGGAGCTGTTTTTT.